The 29 T cell receptor beta chains below were found in one sample sequenced in a study of blood T cells in healthy people across ages. The use of a sample-barcoded 5' primer and a J-beta primer mix characterized a second PCR of about 7 to 12 cycles. TCRdb itself ran the 5' RACE reads through MiXCR, one entry per CDR3 protein. Here the sample spans 1,500,000 or so distinct CDR3 sequences, approximately 39% being singletons. The sample taken for sequencing was blood. These receptors were obtained from a woman aged 18 to 35 in good health.

This clonotype was observed a few times. DNA of the CDR3: TGTGCCAGCAGCGAAACTCGGGGGGGCCAGTCCTACAATGAGCAGTTCTTC. Translated, it gives CASSETRGGQSYNEQFF. The chain joins TRBV9 to TRBJ2-1; TRBD2 aligns across 8 bases. Trimming removed 3 bases from V and 1 base from J; junction bases left unmatched: 9. Germline assignment: CDR1 SGDLS and CDR2 YYNGEE. CDR3 length equals 17 residues.

This clonotype has only a few counts. The rearrangement links TRBV7-2 to TRBJ2-7, with TRBD1 identical over 7 bases. This CDR3 has 15 amino acids. V was clipped by 5 bases and J by 3 bases; unmatched bases: 10. Germline V gene data show CDR1 as SGHTA and CDR2 as FQGNSA. CDR3 amino acids: CASSDRVGLVYEQYF. Written as DNA, the CDR3 is TGTGCCAGCAGCGACAGGGTCGGGCTAGTCTACGAGCAGTACTTC.

The chain combines TRBV6-5 with TRBJ1-1; the D gene is possibly TRBD1 (5 bases). The V end was cut by 5 bases, the J end by 3 bases, with 13 bases between. Germline loops: CDR1 MNHEY, CDR2 SVGAGI. CDR3 length: 14 residues. The CDR3, as DNA: TGTGCCAGCAGTCCCCCAGGGCTGGACACTGAAGCTTTCTTT. Translated: CASSPPGLDTEAFF.

This clonotype has more than one count but fewer than ten. The CDR3 nucleotides read TGTGCCACCAGTGATTCCGATACCCCGACAGCTTTCTTT. Its protein is CATSDSDTPTAFF. J is TRBJ1-1 and V is TRBV24-1; D ambiguous. V lost 2 bases, J lost 10 bases, and 13 bases lay in between. CDR1 and CDR2 from the germline V gene are KGHDR and SFDVKD. This CDR3 comprises 13 residues.

This chain's CDR3 is CASSQVFLAGIDQQYF. Written as DNA, the CDR3 is TGCGCCAGCAGCCAAGTTTTTCTAGCGGGAATAGATCAGCAGTACTTC. The chain employs TRBV4-3 and TRBJ2-5, with 9 bases fitting TRBD2. From germline, CDR1 is LGHNA and CDR2 YSLEER. V shed 1 base, J shed 11 bases, and the junction held 14 bases outside the gene matches. This CDR3 has 16 amino acids.

As DNA, the CDR3 is TGTGCCAGCAGTTCCATGGAGGGAGCGTACAATGAGCAGTTCTTC. Protein sequence: CASSSMEGAYNEQFF. The chain links TRBV27 to TRBJ2-1; weak D call: TRBD2 (6 bases). V was pared by 4 bases and J by 4 bases, with 14 bases between. The CDR3 is 15 residues long. Germline CDR1 is MNHEY and CDR2 is SMNVEV (reference sequence).

This chain uses TRBV12-3 or TRBV12-4 with TRBJ2-5; 10 bases agree with TRBD1. V was pared by 5 bases and J by 5 bases, with 8 bases of the junction left unmatched. This CDR3 is 15 amino acids long. CDR3 in DNA: TGTGCCAGCAGTCAACGGGACAGGGGTAGGGAGACCCAGTACTTC. It translates to CASSQRDRGRETQYF.

This clonotype was counted between two and nine times. The V call is TRBV5-1, the J call TRBJ1-2; 8 bases fit TRBD1. From germline, CDR1 is SGHRS and CDR2 YFSETQ. The CDR3 length is 15 residues. V lost 4 bases and J lost 8; bases outside the gene matches: 13. In DNA, the CDR3 is TGCGCCAGCAGCCCGAATCCGGGACAGGCTTTCGGCTACACCTTC. Amino acid sequence: CASSPNPGQAFGYTF.

This clonotype has at least ten counts. The rearrangement joins TRBV15 to TRBJ2-3, with 11 nucleotides matching TRBD2. This CDR3 comprises 15 residues. With 0 bases clipped from V and 4 bases from J, the junction kept 0 bases outside the gene matches. Germline values: CDR1 LNHNV, CDR2 YYDKDF (reference sequence). The CDR3 DNA sequence: TGTGCCACCAGCAGAGATAGCGGGGGGGCAGATACGCAGTATTTT. This translates into CATSRDSGGADTQYF.

This clonotype was counted only a few times. The chain recombines TRBV27 with TRBJ2-3; 12 nucleotides agree with TRBD2. CDR3 length: 16 amino acids. Germline V gene lookup returns CDR1 MNHEY and CDR2 SMNVEV (reference sequence). J gave up 6 bases and V 2 bases, and 6 bases lay outside the gene matches. CDR3 loop: CASSLQTSGRKDTQYF. In nucleotides, the CDR3 is TGTGCCAGCAGTTTACAGACTAGCGGGAGAAAGGATACGCAGTATTTT.

The chain combines TRBV27 with TRBJ2-7; no firm D call. CDR3 size: 16 residues. V gave up 2 bases and J gave up 7 bases, with 21 bases separating them. Looked up from germline, CDR1 is MNHEY and CDR2 is SMNVEV (reference sequence). CDR3 DNA sequence: TGTGCCAGCAGTTTAGCATCGGCGAGAACCTACAATGAGCAGTACTTC. The encoded protein is CASSLASARTYNEQYF.

This clonotype was found once. The chain links TRBV3-1 to TRBJ2-2, with D possibly TRBD2 on 7 matching bases. This CDR3 region has 17 residues. V was pared by 4 bases and J by 3 bases, with 18 bases between. Germline assignment: CDR1 LGHDT and CDR2 YNNKEL (reference sequence). CDR3 region: CASSLGGAGAYTGELFF. The CDR3 DNA follows: TGTGCCAGCAGCCTCGGCGGGGCGGGGGCTTACACCGGGGAGCTGTTTTTT.

This clonotype was detected many times. CDR3 nucleotides: TGCAGCGTTGTTTCGGGCTCCTACAATGAGCAGTTCTTC. It is translated as CSVVSGSYNEQFF. V usage is TRBV29-1 and J usage is TRBJ2-1; D not certain. V dropped 4 bases and J dropped 0 bases, with 7 bases sitting between them. This CDR3 has 13 residues. Germline V gene sequence: CDR1 SQVTM, CDR2 ANQGSEA.

The J gene is TRBJ2-1, the V gene TRBV7-9, with D uncertain. The CDR3 consists of 13 residues. The germline gives CDR1 SEHNR, CDR2 FQNEAQ (reference sequence). Trimming took off 0 bases at V and 9 bases at J, with 9 bases between the two ends. The CDR3 here is CASSLAPGVEQFF. The CDR3 region has the DNA TGTGCCAGCAGCTTAGCCCCTGGAGTTGAGCAGTTCTTC.

This chain links TRBV12-3 or TRBV12-4 with TRBJ1-4, with D unresolved. The CDR3 is 15 amino acids. Trimming removed 5 bases from V and 0 bases from J, with 10 bases in between. This CDR3 reads CASSNRPATNEKLFF. CDR3 sequence (DNA): TGTGCCAGCAGTAACCGGCCTGCAACTAATGAAAAACTGTTTTTT.

There are a few counts of this clonotype. The CDR3 loop reads CASSFLAGPYEQYF. The CDR3 bases are TGTGCCAGCAGTTTCCTAGCGGGACCCTACGAGCAGTACTTC. The V and J genes are TRBV27 and TRBJ2-7; 9 nucleotides line up with TRBD2. Germline lookup yields CDR1 MNHEY and CDR2 SMNVEV (reference sequence). The ends lost 3 bases at V and 2 bases at J; junction bases unmatched: 2. The CDR3 loop spans 14 amino acids.

This clonotype was counted only a few times. The V gene is TRBV20-1, the J gene TRBJ1-1; no firm D call. This CDR3 contains 14 residues. The V end lost 4 bases, the J end lost 1 base, and 13 bases lay between the germline ends. The germline V gene has CDR1 DFQATT and CDR2 SNEGSKA (reference sequence). CDR3 protein: CSATNPGENTEAFF. The CDR3 coding sequence is TGCAGTGCTACAAACCCGGGCGAGAACACTGAAGCTTTCTTT.

Many counts were recorded for this clonotype. The V call is TRBV6-2 or TRBV6-3, the J call TRBJ2-2; no definite D call. The CDR3 sequence is 12 residues long. Germline V gives CDR1 MNHEY, CDR2 SVGEGT. V dropped 2 bases and J dropped 4 bases, with 2 bases sitting between them. In nucleotides, the CDR3 is TGTGCCAGCAGTTACGGCACCGGGGAGCTGTTTTTT. Amino acids: CASSYGTGELFF.

This chain uses TRBV19 with TRBJ1-5; 7 bases line up with TRBD1. CDR1 is LNHDA, CDR2 SQIVND, per germline (reference sequence). The CDR3 length is 16 residues. Germline trimming cut 0 bases from V and 2 bases from J; bases unmatched to any gene: 4. The CDR3 region is CASSIEGTVRNQPQHF. For the CDR3, the DNA is TGTGCCAGTAGTATAGAGGGGACAGTTCGCAATCAGCCCCAGCATTTT. Variable domain in full (rest from reference TRBV19 and TRBJ1-5): DGGITQSPKYLFRKEGQNVTLSCEQNLNHDAMYWYRQDPGQGLRLIYYSQIVNDFQKGDIAEGYSVSREKKESFPLTVTSAQKNPTAFYLCASSIEGTVRNQPQHFGDGTRLSIL.

This clonotype was seen a single time. Germline is not matched at one junction end, which may reflect a read error. The rearrangement joins TRBV7-7 to TRBJ2-7; the match to TRBD1 covers 11 bases. Germline CDR1 reads SSHAT; CDR2 reads FNYEAQ (reference sequence). The CDR3 totals 15 residues. This CDR3 reads CASSLRTGGFYEQYF. Written as DNA, the CDR3 is TGTGCTAGCAGCCTAAGGACAGGGGGCTTCTACGAGCAGTACTTC.

The chain joins TRBV9 to TRBJ1-1, with TRBD1 as a possible D gene (6 bases). The CDR3 loop spans 14 amino acids. Germline assignment: CDR1 SGDLS and CDR2 YYNGEE. V was shortened by 0 bases and J by 2 bases, with 8 bases between the two germline ends. The CDR3, as DNA: TGTGCCAGCAGCGTAGTTGGGACAAACACTGAAGCTTTCTTT. Translation: CASSVVGTNTEAFF.

The chain has TRBV20-1 and TRBJ1-2; 8 bases are a match to TRBD1. Germline CDR1 is DFQATT and CDR2 is SNEGSKA (reference sequence). The length of the CDR3 is 12 residues. V lost 6 bases to trimming and J lost 4 bases; unmatched junction nucleotides: 4. This chain's CDR3 is CSALGTGYGYTF. CDR3 DNA sequence: TGCAGTGCGCTCGGGACAGGCTATGGCTACACCTTC.

Remarks on this clonotype: One end of the junction varies from germline; a read error may be responsible. J is TRBJ2-3 and V is TRBV7-2; weak D call: TRBD1 (5 bases). The CDR3 is 15 amino acids. Germline V gene data show CDR1 as SGHTA and CDR2 as FQGNSA. CDR3 amino acids: CVSSFGRALTDTQYF. For the CDR3, the DNA is TGTGTCAGCAGCTTCGGCAGGGCCCTCACGGATACGCAGTATTTT.

This clonotype came up a few times. V gene TRBV9 combines with J gene TRBJ2-5; TRBD2 matches 13 bases. Trimming removed 0 bases from V and 5 bases from J; junction bases left unmatched: 13. Germline loops: CDR1 SGDLS, CDR2 YYNGEE. This CDR3 has 19 residues. CDR3 in DNA: TGTGCCAGCAGCGTAGCTTTTGGTCGGGGACTAGCGGGATACGAGACCCAGTACTTC. It translates to CASSVAFGRGLAGYETQYF.

J is TRBJ1-2 and V is TRBV2; 8 positions agree with TRBD1. Germline CDR1 reads SNHLY; CDR2 reads FYNNEI. The CDR3 extends over 12 amino acids. V shed 7 bases and J 5 bases; nucleotides not matched to a gene: 3. The DNA for the CDR3 is TGTGCCAGCACTAGGACAGGGTATGGCTACACCTTC. This sequence encodes CASTRTGYGYTF.

Concerning this clonotype itself: Its ends do not fully match the called genes, so a read error is possible. The chain is built from TRBV7-8 and TRBJ1-1; 12 bases align to TRBD1. CDR1 and CDR2 (germline): SGHVS, FQNEAQ. The CDR3 is 16 amino acids. CDR3 bases: TGTGCCAGCAGCTCCCCGGGGACAGGGGGCCTGGCTGAAGCTATCTTT. It encodes CASSSPGTGGLAEAIF. The whole variable domain, filled in from reference TRBV7-8 and TRBJ1-1, reads GAGVSQSPRYKVAKRGQDVALRCDPISGHVSLFWYQQALGQGPEFLTYFQNEAQLDKSGLPSDRFFAERPEGSVSTLKIQRTQQEDSAVYLCASSSPGTGGLAEAIFGQGTRLTVV.

This sequence joins TRBV7-9 and TRBJ1-2; tentative D call: TRBD1 (6 bases). Germline V gene lookup returns CDR1 SEHNR and CDR2 FQNEAQ (reference sequence). The V gene lost 4 bases and the J gene lost 13 bases, with 19 bases spanning the gap. This CDR3 is 13 amino acids long. This chain's CDR3 is CASSSYGQSTGTF. CDR3 coding DNA: TGTGCCAGCAGCTCATATGGACAGTCCACCGGCACCTTC.

The chain links TRBV20-1 to TRBJ1-2, with 8 bases lining up with TRBD1. This CDR3 spans 13 amino acids. Trimming removed 4 bases from V and 4 bases from J; junction bases left unmatched: 5. CDR1 is DFQATT and CDR2 is SNEGSKA in the germline V gene (reference sequence). CDR3 in DNA: TGCAGTGCTAAGACAGGGGTGCGCTATGGCTACACCTTC. Protein product: CSAKTGVRYGYTF.

This chain links TRBV29-1 with TRBJ2-3; 10 nucleotides match TRBD2. The germline V gene has CDR1 SQVTM and CDR2 ANQGSEA. The CDR3 is 15 residues long. Trimming at V came to 6 bases and at J to 4 bases, leaving 10 bases not matched to a gene. The CDR3: CSVGGASGGADTQYF. In DNA form, the CDR3 reads TGCAGCGTCGGCGGCGCTAGCGGGGGAGCAGATACGCAGTATTTT.